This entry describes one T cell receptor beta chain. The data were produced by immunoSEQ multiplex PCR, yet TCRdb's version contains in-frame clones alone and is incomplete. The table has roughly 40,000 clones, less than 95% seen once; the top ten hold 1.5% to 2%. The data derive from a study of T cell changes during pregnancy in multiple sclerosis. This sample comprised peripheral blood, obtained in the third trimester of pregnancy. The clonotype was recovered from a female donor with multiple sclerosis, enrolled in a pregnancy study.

The CDR3: CASSYASYTEAFF. Here the CDR3 DNA reads TGTGCCAGCAGTTACGCCAGTTACACTGAAGCTTTCTTT. V and J are TRBV6-5 and TRBJ1-1; D unclear. Germline assignment: CDR1 MNHEY and CDR2 SVGAGI. V lost 2 bases, J lost 3 bases, and 7 bases lay in between. This CDR3 has 13 residues.